Listed below are T cell receptor beta chains from one sample, sequenced in a study of cytomegalovirus exposure and HLA in healthy donors. Using immunoSEQ multiplex PCR, the repertoire was profiled, and TCRdb retains in-frame clones only, with some absent. The sample carries around 200,000 clones, roughly 72% recorded once. The source material was PBMCs. The origin of the receptors is a woman aged 30 to 39 in good health and CMV-seropositive. Each CDR3 is given with its conserved first and last residue. Fields, in order: J gene, V gene, D gene, clone size, CDR3 protein, CDR3 DNA. The D gene is left open where the match is weak. The size entry is marked missing in some rows and otherwise reads once, few, many or a size class.

>TRBJ1-1|TRBV4-1|TRBD1|NA
CASSRLGQGGIEAFF
TGCGCCAGCAGCCGCCTGGGACAGGGGGGGATTGAAGCTTTCTTT
>TRBJ1-6|TRBV7-2|NA|few
CASSLVGGNSPLHF
TGTGCCAGCAGCTTAGTGGGGGGGAATTCACCCCTCCACTTT
>TRBJ1-2|TRBV7-9|NA|few
CASSLALAAGRGNGYTF
TGTGCCAGCAGCTTAGCGCTCGCAGCCGGTCGGGGTAATGGCTACACCTTC
>TRBJ1-3|TRBV9|TRBD1|NA
CASSVAGEDRRRNTIYF
TGTGCCAGCAGCGTAGCGGGTGAGGACAGGAGGAGAAACACCATATATTTT
>TRBJ2-5|TRBV10-2|NA|NA
CASSTGYETQYF
TGCGCCAGCAGTACAGGGTACGAGACCCAGTACTTC
>TRBJ1-3|TRBV4-1|NA|NA
CASSQAGGGRHFGTIYF
TGCGCCAGCAGCCAAGCGGGGGGGGGACGGCACTTCGGCACCATATATTTT
>TRBJ2-1|TRBV19|NA|NA
CASSKTGLEEQFF
TGTGCCAGTAGTAAGACGGGACTCGAGGAGCAGTTCTTC
>TRBJ2-3|TRBV6-4|TRBD1|NA
CASSEGTGGADTQYF
TGTGCCAGCAGTGAAGGGACAGGGGGCGCAGATACGCAGTATTTT
>TRBJ1-1|TRBV29-1|TRBD1|NA
CSVGRTGGYTEAFF
TGCAGCGTTGGCAGGACAGGGGGCTACACTGAAGCTTTCTTT
>TRBJ1-2|TRBV5-1|TRBD1|NA
CASSMDRLNYGYTF
TGCGCCAGCAGCATGGACAGGTTGAACTATGGCTACACCTTC
>TRBJ2-7|TRBV30|TRBD1|once
CAWSVDREYYEQYF
TGTGCCTGGAGTGTAGACAGGGAATACTACGAGCAGTACTTC
>TRBJ2-2|TRBV9|TRBD2|few
CASSVEAGGGTGELFF
TGTGCCAGCAGCGTAGAGGCGGGAGGTGGGACCGGGGAGCTGTTTTTT
>TRBJ1-1|TRBV30|NA|NA
CAWSVKGHEAFF
TGTGCCTGGAGTGTAAAGGGACATGAAGCTTTCTTT
>TRBJ1-5|TRBV6-6|TRBD1|once
CASITHPGQGNQPQHF
TGTGCCAGCATAACTCACCCGGGACAGGGCAATCAGCCCCAGCATTTT
>TRBJ2-1|TRBV9|TRBD2|NA
CASSGLAGRAHNEQFF
TGTGCCAGCAGCGGGTTAGCGGGGAGGGCCCACAATGAGCAGTTCTTC
>TRBJ1-2|TRBV28|NA|once
CASSSPPGGEDGYTF
TGTGCCAGCAGTTCCCCTCCGGGGGGAGAGGATGGCTACACCTTC
>TRBJ2-5|TRBV10-2|TRBD2|NA
CASSIAGGFQETQYF
TGCGCCAGCTCTATAGCGGGGGGATTCCAAGAGACCCAGTACTTC
>TRBJ1-1|TRBV7-2|TRBD1|NA
CASRYIQGVNTEAFF
TGTGCCAGCAGGTATATACAGGGGGTGAACACTGAAGCTTTCTTT
>TRBJ1-1|TRBV7-9|NA|NA
CASSFGGLAFF
TGTGCCAGCAGCTTCGGGGGGCTGGCTTTCTTT
>TRBJ2-2|TRBV7-8|TRBD2|NA
CASSFRLAGGRAGELFF
TGTGCCAGCAGCTTCCGACTAGCGGGGGGGAGGGCCGGGGAGCTGTTTTTT
>TRBJ1-1|TRBV4-1|NA|NA
CASSQDPGMNTEAFF
TGCGCCAGCAGCCAAGATCCAGGAATGAACACTGAAGCTTTCTTT
>TRBJ2-7|TRBV6-6|NA|NA
CASRFEVSSEQYF
TGTGCCAGCAGATTCGAAGTATCCAGCGAGCAGTACTTC
>TRBJ1-1|TRBV9|NA|NA
CASSVGLVRSEAFF
TGTGCCAGCAGCGTAGGGCTCGTTCGGAGTGAAGCTTTCTTT
>TRBJ1-1|TRBV5-1|NA|NA
CASSLAGRETEAFF
TGCGCCAGCAGCTTGGCGGGGCGGGAGACTGAAGCTTTCTTT
>TRBJ1-2|TRBV7-9|NA|NA
CSSSPSDFPGYTF
TGTTCCAGCAGCCCTAGTGACTTCCCCGGCTACACCTTC
>TRBJ2-7|TRBV11-2|TRBD2|NA
CASSLTSGGNYEQYF
TGTGCCAGCAGCCTAACTAGCGGGGGAAACTACGAGCAGTACTTC
>TRBJ1-4|TRBV7-2|NA|few
CASSRVVDPGFNEKLFF
TGTGCCAGCAGCCGAGTAGTCGATCCGGGGTTCAATGAAAAACTGTTTTTT
>TRBJ1-2|TRBV4-3|TRBD1|few
CASSQGTGNYGYTF
TGCGCCAGCAGCCAGGGGACAGGGAACTATGGCTACACCTTC
>TRBJ2-1|TRBV5-1|TRBD1|NA
CASSLRGGGEQFF
TGCGCCAGCAGCTTGAGAGGGGGCGGGGAGCAGTTCTTC
>TRBJ2-2|TRBV5-1|TRBD1|few
CASSRQGAQDTGELFF
TGCGCCAGCAGTCGACAGGGGGCGCAGGACACCGGGGAGCTGTTTTTT
>TRBJ2-7|TRBV4-3|NA|NA
CASSQVNGENEQYF
TGCGCCAGCAGCCAAGTAAATGGAGAGAACGAGCAGTACTTC
>TRBJ1-4|TRBV6-5|NA|once
CASSYAGSATNEKLFF
TGTGCCAGCAGTTACGCCGGTAGTGCAACTAATGAAAAACTGTTTTTT
>TRBJ2-7|TRBV29-1|TRBD1|NA
CSVRQGFEQYF
TGCAGCGTGAGACAGGGTTTCGAGCAGTACTTC
>TRBJ1-3|TRBV7-9|NA|NA
CASSSSVSSGNTIYF
TGTGCCAGCAGCTCCAGCGTTAGCTCTGGAAACACCATATATTTT
>TRBJ2-4|TRBV7-2|NA|NA
CASSLGPDKVHIQYF
TGTGCCAGCAGCTTAGGGCCCGACAAGGTGCACATTCAGTACTTC
>TRBJ2-2|TRBV25-1|TRBD1|NA
CASSKLQGSSGELFF
TGTGCCAGCAGTAAATTACAGGGGAGCTCCGGGGAGCTGTTTTTT
>TRBJ1-1|TRBV18|NA|NA
CASSPGAGTEAFF
TGTGCCAGCTCACCAGGGGCGGGAACTGAAGCTTTCTTT
>TRBJ2-1|TRBV30|TRBD2|NA
CARSQGLAGGSYNEQFF
TGTGCCCGGAGTCAAGGACTAGCGGGGGGCTCCTACAATGAGCAGTTCTTC
>TRBJ2-7|TRBV5-1|NA|once
CASSADAGVSYEQYF
TGCGCCAGCAGCGCAGACGCCGGGGTCTCCTACGAGCAGTACTTC
>TRBJ1-1|TRBV2|NA|NA
CASSPQGKNTEAFF
TGTGCCAGCAGCCCACAGGGCAAAAACACTGAAGCTTTCTTT
>TRBJ2-2|TRBV19|TRBD1|NA
CASSQGAGVGELFF
TGTGCCAGCTCACAGGGGGCAGGTGTCGGGGAGCTGTTTTTT
>TRBJ1-1|TRBV5-1|NA|NA
CASSLVLGHEAFF
TGCGCCAGCAGCTTGGTGTTGGGGCATGAAGCTTTCTTT
>TRBJ2-2|TRBV19|TRBD2|NA
CASSWGLAGGPNTGELFF
TGTGCCAGTAGTTGGGGACTAGCGGGGGGCCCGAACACCGGGGAGCTGTTTTTT
>TRBJ1-5|TRBV10-3|NA|NA
CAISEGGGNQPQHF
TGTGCCATCAGTGAGGGGGGGGGAAATCAGCCCCAGCATTTT
>TRBJ1-1|TRBV28|NA|NA
CASSLGGFNTEAFF
TGTGCCAGCAGTTTGGGGGGGTTTAACACTGAAGCTTTCTTT
>TRBJ2-5|TRBV7-9|NA|NA
CSSSLDNQETQYF
TGTTCCAGCAGCTTAGACAACCAAGAGACCCAGTACTTC
>TRBJ2-7|TRBV7-9|TRBD2|NA
CASSLSAGEQYF
TGTGCCAGCAGCTTATCAGCGGGGGAGCAGTACTTC
>TRBJ1-2|TRBV6-1|TRBD1|few
CASMRDRVVDGYTF
TGTGCCAGCATGCGGGACAGGGTAGTTGATGGCTACACCTTC
>TRBJ2-5|TRBV29-1|TRBD2|NA
CSVDSGSGETQYF
TGCAGCGTTGATAGCGGGTCGGGGGAGACCCAGTACTTC
>TRBJ2-7|TRBV6-5|TRBD2|NA
CASRPRTSGPYEQYF
TGTGCCAGCAGACCAAGGACTAGCGGTCCCTACGAGCAGTACTTC
>TRBJ2-3|TRBV30|TRBD1|NA
CAWSDTGTGAFFDTQYF
TGTGCCTGGAGTGATACCGGGACAGGGGCTTTCTTTGATACGCAGTATTTT
>TRBJ2-1|TRBV5-1|TRBD2|once
CASSFLAGSYNEQFF
TGCGCCAGCAGCTTTCTAGCGGGTTCCTACAATGAGCAGTTCTTC
>TRBJ1-2|TRBV7-9|NA|once
CASSLGPSGLRGYTF
TGTGCCAGCAGCTTAGGGCCTTCGGGACTTCGGGGCTACACCTTC
>TRBJ2-7|TRBV4-1|TRBD2|NA
CASTPGLAGAIYEQYF
TGCGCCAGCACGCCGGGACTAGCGGGGGCCATATACGAGCAGTACTTC
>TRBJ2-5|TRBV7-8|NA|few
CASSSPEASLISAQYF
TGTGCCAGCAGCTCCCCGGAGGCCTCGTTGATCTCGGCCCAGTACTTC